This note documents a single TCR beta chain sequence. The antigen is unknown. TCRdb's table, derived via immunoSEQ multiplex PCR, lists solely in-frame clones and lacks some. The sample holds approximately 57,000 clones, approximately 86% seen once. This entry belongs to a study of a mutant IDH1 vaccine in newly diagnosed glioma. Study-wide background: Patients came in for eight vaccinations, in weeks 1, 3, 5, 7, 11, 15, 19 and 23. Of the patients given treatment, 62.5% were male and about 38% were female, and a mean age of roughly 40 years was recorded. Most patients had received both radiotherapy and temozolomide, the prior options being radiotherapy, temozolomide, or both. Vaccination followed radiotherapy alone by 4-6 weeks, or accompanied temozolomide cycles.

Time point given: week 5, during vaccination. Alongside topical imiquimod, each dose of vaccine comprised 300 ug of mutant IDH1 20-mer peptide. This CDR3 is built from 12 residues. Trimming took 1 base from V and 3 from J, leaving 4 bases between them. Germline V gene sequence: CDR1 SGHRS, CDR2 YFSETQ. The specimen comprised PBMCs, sampled from a glioma patient whose treatment included an IDH1 peptide vaccine. This TCR was sampled from a woman between 18 and 29 years old with glioma. Some clones in this sample may be carry-over from other donors' samples. This rearrangement joins TRBV5-1 to TRBJ2-5; no clear D. The CDR3 loop reads CASSLPKETQYF. The CDR3 region has the DNA TGCGCCAGCAGCTTGCCGAAAGAGACCCAGTACTTC.